This is a list of T cell receptor beta chains from one sample in a study of cytomegalovirus exposure and HLA in healthy donors. Repertoires were generated with immunoSEQ multiplex PCR, while TCRdb's copy carries only in-frame clones and drops some. Here the sample spans some 160,000 clones, approximately 80% being singletons. Sequenced input: PBMCs. The source of these receptors is a woman under 40 in good health and CMV-seronegative. Both conserved end residues are part of each CDR3. Each record gives: clone size, J gene, CDR3 length, D gene, V gene, CDR3 protein, CDR3 DNA. A D gene is named only where the DNA matches it firmly. Size tells how often a clone was seen (once, few, many) or the class of an expanded clone, and some rows leave it out.

abundance: once; j_gene: TRBJ2-2; len: 15; d_gene: TRBD2; v_gene: TRBV7-2; CDR3aa: CASRKRGGLTGELFF; CDR3nt: TGTGCCAGCAGGAAGCGGGGGGGCCTAACCGGGGAGCTGTTTTTT
abundance: NA; j_gene: TRBJ1-5; len: 12; d_gene: NA; v_gene: TRBV7-9; CDR3aa: CSSSRGSQPQHF; CDR3nt: TGTTCCAGCAGCCGGGGGAGTCAGCCCCAGCATTTT
abundance: NA; j_gene: TRBJ2-1; len: 15; d_gene: NA; v_gene: TRBV28; CDR3aa: CASWTRGAIYNEQFF; CDR3nt: TGTGCCAGCTGGACCCGGGGGGCAATCTACAATGAGCAGTTCTTC
abundance: NA; j_gene: TRBJ2-1; len: 13; d_gene: NA; v_gene: TRBV2; CDR3aa: CASRLRTVNEQFF; CDR3nt: TGTGCCAGCAGACTCCGGACAGTTAATGAGCAGTTCTTC
abundance: NA; j_gene: TRBJ1-4; len: 15; d_gene: TRBD1; v_gene: TRBV15; CDR3aa: CATSSQDRVNEKLFF; CDR3nt: TGTGCCACCAGCTCCCAGGACAGGGTAAACGAAAAACTGTTTTTT
abundance: NA; j_gene: TRBJ2-3; len: 16; d_gene: NA; v_gene: TRBV21-1; CDR3aa: CASSKDQGLRSDTQYF; CDR3nt: TGTGCCAGCAGCAAAGATCAGGGGCTAAGGTCAGATACGCAGTATTTT
abundance: NA; j_gene: TRBJ2-7; len: 16; d_gene: TRBD1; v_gene: TRBV5-1; CDR3aa: CASTTKPGQGVYEQYF; CDR3nt: TGCGCCAGCACCACTAAACCGGGACAGGGCGTCTACGAGCAGTACTTC
abundance: few; j_gene: TRBJ2-7; len: 14; d_gene: TRBD1; v_gene: TRBV4-1; CDR3aa: CASSQRQGSYEQYF; CDR3nt: TGCGCCAGCAGCCAGAGACAGGGTAGTTACGAGCAGTACTTC
abundance: NA; j_gene: TRBJ1-5; len: 15; d_gene: TRBD1; v_gene: TRBV5-4; CDR3aa: CASSPGTGANQPQHF; CDR3nt: TGTGCCAGCAGCCCCGGGACAGGGGCCAATCAGCCCCAGCATTTT
abundance: NA; j_gene: TRBJ2-6; len: 12; d_gene: NA; v_gene: TRBV27; CDR3aa: CATGSGANVLTF; CDR3nt: TGTGCCACCGGCTCTGGGGCCAACGTCCTGACTTTC
abundance: NA; j_gene: TRBJ1-1; len: 14; d_gene: NA; v_gene: TRBV7-2; CDR3aa: CASSLARGGTEAFF; CDR3nt: TGTGCCAGCAGCTTAGCGCGGGGGGGTACTGAAGCTTTCTTT
abundance: NA; j_gene: TRBJ1-2; len: 13; d_gene: NA; v_gene: TRBV27; CDR3aa: CASSFTANYGYTF; CDR3nt: TGTGCCAGCAGTTTTACAGCTAACTATGGCTACACCTTC
abundance: once; j_gene: TRBJ2-7; len: 17; d_gene: TRBD1; v_gene: TRBV4-3; CDR3aa: CASSQDSSGGTGGEQYF; CDR3nt: TGCGCCAGCAGCCAAGATTCGAGTGGCGGGACAGGGGGTGAGCAGTACTTC